Each of the 29 T cell receptor beta chains below was sequenced from the same sample in a study of OX40 agonist ivuxolimab in advanced cancers. Assay used: immunoSEQ multiplex PCR; TCRdb lists only in-frame clones, some missing. The sample gives about 59,000 clones, more than 85% of which show up once; roughly an eighth is in the top ten. Here the sequenced sample was CD4+ or CD8+ T cells sorted from blood, taken in a trial of the OX40 agonist ivuxolimab. These TCRs come from an adult with an advanced solid tumor such as melanoma, head and neck, liver or kidney cancer.

The chain carries TRBV27 and TRBJ2-7; D not certain. V gave up 10 bases and J gave up 6 bases, with 16 bases separating them. The germline V gene has CDR1 MNHEY and CDR2 SMNVEV (reference sequence). The CDR3 is made up of 12 amino acids. In DNA, the CDR3 is TGTGCCACCACCGGACCCTCTCTCGAGCAGTACTTC. Protein product: CATTGPSLEQYF.

This clone was counted a single time. This rearrangement joins TRBV4-1 to TRBJ2-7, with D maybe TRBD2 (6 bases). This CDR3 contains 16 residues. From germline, CDR1 is MGHRA and CDR2 YSYEKL. V lost 2 bases to trimming and J lost 7 bases, with 21 bases between them. The CDR3 DNA sequence: TGCGCCAGCAGCCAAAACCGGGACTCATCTTTCGGGGAGCAGTACTTC. Translation: CASSQNRDSSFGEQYF.

The chain links TRBV29-1 to TRBJ2-1; D gene unclear. Germline V lookup: CDR1 SQVTM, CDR2 ANQGSEA. The V end was cut by 6 bases, the J end by 8 bases, with 23 bases between. The CDR3 sequence is 15 residues long. The CDR3 bases are TGCAGCGTGCTCCTTGACTCACAACCTACGGATGAGCAGTTCTTC. Translated, it gives CSVLLDSQPTDEQFF.

This rearrangement joins TRBV6-5 to TRBJ2-7; 13 bases map to TRBD2. The germline CDR1 and CDR2 sequences are MNHEY and SVGAGI. The length of the CDR3 is 16 residues. Trimming removed 2 bases from V and 4 bases from J; junction bases left unmatched: 5. The CDR3: CASSYRLAGGVYEQYF. The CDR3 nucleotides are TGTGCCAGCAGTTACAGACTAGCGGGAGGAGTGTACGAGCAGTACTTC.

The rearrangement uses TRBV2 and TRBJ2-7, with D possibly being TRBD2 (6 bases). This CDR3 has 15 amino acids. Trimming removed 8 bases from V and 2 bases from J, with 19 bases in between. Per germline, CDR1 SNHLY and CDR2 FYNNEI. The CDR3 sequence: CASGPLGGNPYEQYF. In DNA, the CDR3 is TGTGCCAGCGGGCCACTTGGCGGGAACCCCTACGAGCAGTACTTC.

This clone was observed a few times. The CDR3 nucleotides read TGTGCCAGCAGTAGCCGGACAGGGAATCACCACGAGCAGTACTTC. Its translation is CASSSRTGNHHEQYF. The V call is TRBV28, the J call TRBJ2-7, with 8 bases lining up with TRBD1. The CDR3 is 15 amino acids. Germline V lookup: CDR1 MDHEN, CDR2 SYDVKM. The J segment lost 5 bases and the V segment lost 5 bases, leaving 11 bases of the junction unmatched.

This clone was counted a single time. V is TRBV7-9 and J is TRBJ1-5; D unclear. V lost 5 bases and J 7 bases, leaving 12 bases between the germline ends. The CDR3 loop spans 13 amino acids. CDR1 SEHNR and CDR2 FQNEAQ come from the germline V gene (reference sequence). For the CDR3, the DNA is TGTGCCAGCAGCGATACGGGTTTCCAGCCCCAGCATTTT. Protein: CASSDTGFQPQHF. The complete variable domain, with remaining parts taken from reference TRBV7-9 and TRBJ1-5, reads DTGVSQNPRHKITKRGQNVTFRCDPISEHNRLYWYRQTLGQGPEFLTYFQNEAQLEKSRLLSDRFSAERPKGSFSTLEIQRTEQGDSAMYLCASSDTGFQPQHFGDGTRLSIL.

This chain uses TRBV7-8 with TRBJ2-5, with 7 bases identical to TRBD2. The CDR3 contains 17 residues. Germline V CDR1 and CDR2: SGHVS, FQNEAQ. Germline trimming cut 4 bases from V and 1 base from J; bases unmatched to any gene: 12. The CDR3 spells CASSSPPVLAVQETQYF. The CDR3 coding sequence is TGTGCCAGCAGCTCCCCCCCTGTTCTAGCGGTCCAAGAGACCCAGTACTTC.

This clone has only a few counts. V is TRBV6-1 and J is TRBJ2-2; 7 bases map to TRBD2. After removal of 2 bases from V and 3 bases from J, the junction contained 0 bases not matched to a gene. The V gene's germline CDR1 is MNHNS and CDR2 SASEGT. CDR3 length: 14 amino acids. Written as DNA, the CDR3 is TGTGCCAGCAGTGAACTAGCGGACACCGGGGAGCTGTTTTTT. Translated, it gives CASSELADTGELFF.

The CDR3 nucleotides read TGTGCCAGCAGCTTTAAACGACAGGGACGGACCGGGGAGCTGTTTTTT. It encodes CASSFKRQGRTGELFF. The chain recombines TRBV7-8 with TRBJ2-2; 7 bases agree with TRBD1. Per germline, CDR1 SGHVS and CDR2 FQNEAQ. This CDR3 has 16 residues. The V gene end was trimmed by 3 bases and the J gene end by 5 bases; junction bases not matched to a gene: 9.

This clone appeared once. The chain carries TRBV9 and TRBJ2-7, with D possibly being TRBD2 (6 bases). The V end was cut by 4 bases, the J end by 7 bases, with 15 bases between. The germline gives CDR1 SGDLS, CDR2 YYNGEE. The CDR3 runs to 13 residues. This chain's CDR3 is CASSPSGVGEQYF. As DNA, the CDR3 is TGTGCCAGCAGCCCGTCGGGGGTCGGTGAGCAGTACTTC.

The gene calls are TRBV5-6 and TRBJ2-7, with 7 nucleotides matching TRBD1. Germline values: CDR1 SGHDT, CDR2 YYEEEE. The CDR3 runs 16 residues. Trimming took 0 bases from V and 1 from J; bases not matched to a gene: 7. CDR3 bases: TGTGCCAGCAGCTTGGCCTGGGCAGGGGGTTCCTACGAGCAGTACTTC. Translating gives CASSLAWAGGSYEQYF. The variable domain in full, with the rest retrieved from reference TRBV5-6 and TRBJ2-7, is DAGVTQSPTHLIKTRGQQVTLRCSPKSGHDTVSWYQQALGQGPQFIFQYYEEEERQRGNFPDRFSGHQFPNYSSELNVNALLLGDSALYLCASSLAWAGGSYEQYFGPGTRLTVT.

This clone was counted between two and nine times. This chain connects TRBV11-3 to TRBJ2-7; 7 bases align to TRBD2. V trimming: 3 bases; J trimming: 6 bases; junction bases outside the gene matches: 11. The germline gives CDR1 SGHNT, CDR2 YENEEA. The CDR3 is 15 amino acids. CDR3 DNA sequence: TGTGCCAGCAGCTTCCGGGCGGGAGTCGCAAGCGAGCAGTACTTC. It codes for CASSFRAGVASEQYF.

V is TRBV4-1 and J is TRBJ1-2; unclear D gene. Germline CDR1 and CDR2: MGHRA and YSYEKL. Trimming removed 0 bases from V and 2 bases from J, with 10 bases in between. The CDR3 is 15 amino acids. DNA for the CDR3: TGCGCCAGCAGCCAAGATAAAAACCAAAACTATGGCTACACCTTC. This encodes CASSQDKNQNYGYTF.

V gene TRBV7-9 combines with J gene TRBJ2-3; the D is unclear. Germline CDR1 SEHNR, CDR2 FQNEAQ (reference sequence). Trimming pared 5 bases from V and 2 bases from J, leaving 17 bases between. The CDR3 extends over 16 amino acids. Written as DNA, the CDR3 is TGTGCCAGCAGCCACCCGGTCCGGCAAGACACAGATACGCAGTATTTT. Its translation is CASSHPVRQDTDTQYF.

The gene calls are TRBV7-9 and TRBJ1-1; 7 nucleotides agree with TRBD1. Germline-derived CDR1 and CDR2 are SEHNR and FQNEAQ (reference sequence). V shed 4 bases, J shed 0 bases, and the junction held 5 bases outside the gene matches. The CDR3 consists of 15 residues. The CDR3 here is CASSYIQGMNTEAFF. For the CDR3, the DNA is TGTGCCAGCAGCTACATACAGGGGATGAACACTGAAGCTTTCTTT.

The V call is TRBV9, the J call TRBJ2-1, with 9 bases identical to TRBD2. The CDR3 totals 15 residues. Germline assignment: CDR1 SGDLS and CDR2 YYNGEE. The junction had 8 bases not matched to a gene; V was cut back by 2 bases and J by 8 bases. The CDR3 region is CASSVVAGEVDEQFF. As DNA, the CDR3 is TGTGCCAGCAGCGTCGTAGCGGGAGAGGTTGATGAGCAGTTCTTC.

This chain connects TRBV7-9 to TRBJ2-3; D possibly corresponds to TRBD2 (6 bases). In germline, CDR1 is SEHNR, CDR2 FQNEAQ (reference sequence). V gave up 1 base and J gave up 4 bases, with 15 bases separating them. The CDR3 loop spans 16 amino acids. CDR3 in amino acids: CASSLVTGVNADTQYF. The CDR3 nucleotides are TGTGCCAGCAGCTTAGTTACGGGAGTGAATGCAGATACGCAGTATTTT.

J is TRBJ2-7 and V is TRBV11-2; D is possibly TRBD1 (6 bases). The CDR3 totals 15 residues. The V gene lost 2 bases and the J gene lost 7 bases, with 18 bases spanning the gap. Germline loops: CDR1 SGHAT, CDR2 FQNNGV. The CDR3 loop is CASSLFRGPQDEQYF. The CDR3 nucleotides are TGTGCCAGCAGCTTATTCAGGGGTCCCCAAGATGAGCAGTACTTC.

The chain links TRBV27 to TRBJ2-1, with TRBD2 as a possible D gene (6 bases). V lost 2 bases and J lost 10, with 15 bases in between. Germline V gene lookup returns CDR1 MNHEY and CDR2 SMNVEV (reference sequence). CDR3 length equals 14 residues. CDR3: CASSLPRQGGEQFF. The CDR3 coding sequence is TGTGCCAGCAGTTTACCTAGACAAGGAGGGGAGCAGTTCTTC.

This chain uses TRBV9 with TRBJ2-1; perhaps TRBD2 as D (5 bases). There are 15 residues in the CDR3. The germline V gene has CDR1 SGDLS and CDR2 YYNGEE. Trimming removed 0 bases from V and 3 bases from J, with 10 bases in between. In DNA, the CDR3 is TGTGCCAGCAGCGTAGGGGGAGACGTCTACAATGAGCAGTTCTTC. Protein: CASSVGGDVYNEQFF. The full variable domain, completed using reference TRBV9 and TRBJ2-1, is DSGVTQTPKHLITATGQRVTLRCSPRSGDLSVYWYQQSLDQGLQFLIQYYNGEERAKGNILERFSAQQFPDLHSELNLSSLELGDSALYFCASSVGGDVYNEQFFGPGTRLTVL.

The chain couples TRBV29-1 to TRBJ2-3; no definite D call. V was shortened by 4 bases and J by 8 bases, with 16 bases between the two germline ends. The CDR3 is made up of 13 amino acids. From germline, CDR1 is SQVTM and CDR2 ANQGSEA. Here the CDR3 DNA reads TGCAGCGTTGTTTCCGGAAGCGCAGGTACGCAGTATTTT. As protein: CSVVSGSAGTQYF.

This clone was recorded only once. The chain employs TRBV7-9 and TRBJ2-1; TRBD2 matches at 13 bases. V lost 5 bases and J lost 4; bases outside the gene matches: 5. The germline V gene encodes CDR1 SEHNR and CDR2 FQNEAQ (reference sequence). There are 16 residues in the CDR3. This CDR3 reads CASSPRGLAGYNEQFF. The CDR3, as DNA: TGTGCCAGCAGCCCCAGGGGACTAGCGGGATACAATGAGCAGTTCTTC.

This chain joins TRBV7-9 and TRBJ1-1; no firm D call. CDR3 length: 13 amino acids. Germline CDR1 SEHNR, CDR2 FQNEAQ (reference sequence). With 5 bases removed from V and 1 base from J, the gap between germline ends came to 8 bases. CDR3 coding DNA: TGTGCCAGCAGCCAGGACCGGAACACTGAAGCTTTCTTT. Translated, it gives CASSQDRNTEAFF.

This clone was counted a single time. The gene calls are TRBV6-8 and TRBJ2-1, with D possibly TRBD1 on 5 matching bases. Trimming left V 2 bases short and J 6 bases short, with 11 bases between. The V gene's germline CDR1 is MNHGY and CDR2 SAAAGT. CDR3 size: 14 residues. CDR3 sequence (DNA): TGTGCCAGCAGTTACACAGGTATGGGCAATGAGCAGTTCTTC. It is translated as CASSYTGMGNEQFF.

To note about this clone: The sample has other DNA sequences that encode this CDR3 too. This chain uses TRBV5-6 with TRBJ2-5; the match to TRBD1 covers 9 bases. Germline CDR1 SGHDT, CDR2 YYEEEE. With V trimmed by 7 bases and J by 4 bases, 8 bases remained unmatched. The CDR3 spans 14 residues. Here the CDR3 reads CASQQGALGETQYF. In DNA, the CDR3 is TGTGCCAGCCAACAGGGGGCTTTGGGAGAGACCCAGTACTTC.

Worth noting for this clone: The sample carries other DNA sequences with the same CDR3. The chain uses TRBV27 and TRBJ2-7; no clear D. Trimming removed 3 bases at V and 2 bases at J, with 8 bases between. The CDR3 loop spans 13 amino acids. The germline V gene has CDR1 MNHEY and CDR2 SMNVEV (reference sequence). This CDR3 reads CASSFGKTYEQYF. The CDR3 coding sequence is TGTGCCAGCAGTTTCGGAAAAACCTACGAGCAGTACTTC.

This clone was detected only a few times. The rearrangement joins TRBV15 to TRBJ1-2; maybe TRBD1 (5 bases). The germline V and J ends were trimmed by 0 bases and 4 bases, with 12 bases remaining between them. The CDR3 extends over 15 amino acids. CDR1 and CDR2 from the germline V gene are LNHNV and YYDKDF (reference sequence). Here the CDR3 reads CATSRDRGPIYGYTF. The CDR3 coding sequence is TGTGCCACCAGCAGAGATCGGGGACCGATCTATGGCTACACCTTC.

The chain links TRBV27 to TRBJ2-1; TRBD2 agrees at 11 bases. After removal of 5 bases from V and 4 bases from J, the junction contained 4 bases not matched to a gene. CDR1 and CDR2 (germline): MNHEY, SMNVEV (reference sequence). The CDR3 spans 15 residues. CDR3 amino acids: CASSIGLAGYNEQFF. For the CDR3, the DNA is TGTGCCAGCAGTATCGGACTAGCGGGTTACAATGAGCAGTTCTTC.